Listed below are T cell receptor beta chains from one sample, sequenced in a study of T-cell reconstitution after alpha-beta-depleted transplantation in children. Using its own MiXCR run on the PCR reads, TCRdb lists one record per CDR3 protein. The data contain around 100,000 distinct CDR3 sequences, under 7% of them singletons. The source material was PBMCs, mostly from graft donor cells, sampled 60 days after TCRalphabeta/CD19-depleted stem cell transplant. The receptors come from a female patient between 2 and 15 years old who had a stem cell transplant for Fanconi anemia, so the T cells may come from the graft donor. CDR3s leave out the opening cysteine and the closing phenylalanine or tryptophan. Clone size is given for some rows only: seen once, a few or many times, or a class if the clone is expanded.

size: many
V: TRBV11-2
CDR3: ASSLVGVAKNIQY

size: NA
V: TRBV5-6
CDR3: ASSLVASGLGYEQY

size: many
V: TRBV14
CDR3: ASSEQETQY

size: many
V: TRBV4-1
CDR3: ASSQGIQGYEQY

size: many
V: TRBV7-3
CDR3: ASSPSDSQETQY

size: few
V: TRBV14
CDR3: ASSHRQGGYSYNEQF

size: many
V: TRBV10-3
CDR3: AITTGGPGTDTQY

size: many
V: TRBV12-3/TRBV12-4
CDR3: ASSFHEGGETQY

size: many
V: TRBV12-3/TRBV12-4
CDR3: ASSSGTKKNIQY

size: many
V: TRBV18
CDR3: ASSPTSLRTDTQY

size: NA
V: TRBV4-2
CDR3: ASSQNPASGIETQY

size: many
V: TRBV20-1
CDR3: SARDREWGEAF

size: many
V: TRBV20-1
CDR3: SATGGARETQY

size: many
V: TRBV29-1
CDR3: SVGANIGELF

size: NA
V: TRBV5-1
CDR3: ASSLWGRVEDTQY

size: NA
V: TRBV11-3
CDR3: ASTRGRGHNEQF

size: medium-sized
V: TRBV4-2
CDR3: ASSQEGGSGANVLT

size: many
V: TRBV5-5
CDR3: ASSPMGFVDTQY

size: few
V: TRBV19
CDR3: ASSINWLAGDDEQF

size: many
V: TRBV2
CDR3: ASSLTGGSGNTIY

size: many
V: TRBV29-1
CDR3: SVRDRGSAPRTGELF

size: many
V: TRBV19
CDR3: ASNFQGSGANVLT

size: many
V: TRBV11-2
CDR3: ASSFGLAGVDTQY

size: NA
V: TRBV20-1
CDR3: SARDLLVGHSGANVLT

size: NA
V: TRBV9
CDR3: ASSRQGYDTGEQF